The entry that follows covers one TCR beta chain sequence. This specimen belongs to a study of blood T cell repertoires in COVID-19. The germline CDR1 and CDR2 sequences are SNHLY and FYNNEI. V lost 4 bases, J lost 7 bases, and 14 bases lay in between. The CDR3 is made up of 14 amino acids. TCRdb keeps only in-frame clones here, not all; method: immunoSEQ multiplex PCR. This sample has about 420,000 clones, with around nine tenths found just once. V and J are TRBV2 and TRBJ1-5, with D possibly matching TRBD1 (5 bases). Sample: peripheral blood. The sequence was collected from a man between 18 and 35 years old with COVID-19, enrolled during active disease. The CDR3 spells CASSVSQGGQPQHF. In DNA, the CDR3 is TGTGCCAGCAGTGTTAGTCAGGGCGGCCAGCCCCAGCATTTT.